This section outlines one TCR beta chain sequence together with its context. TCRdb analysed the RT-PCR reads with MiXCR anew, one entry per CDR3 protein. The profile shows about 160,000 distinct CDR3 sequences, over 30% of them singletons. This specimen comes from a study of patients and donors after allogeneic stem cell transplantation. Sequences were obtained from blood, either unsorted or a sorted T cell fraction (not recorded which). This TCR was sampled from a human donor who was either an allogeneic HSCT recipient or a stem cell or donor lymphocyte infusion donor (not recorded which). It is not recorded whose cells these are; they may come from a transplant donor.

Here the CDR3 DNA reads TGTGCCAGCAGCCACGGGACAGAGGGGTTCACAGATACGCAGTATTTT. Translation gives CASSHGTEGFTDTQYF. This chain connects TRBV3-1 to TRBJ2-3; 7 nucleotides line up with TRBD1. Germline V gene sequence: CDR1 LGHDT, CDR2 YNNKEL (reference sequence). V was clipped by 3 bases and J by 2 bases; unmatched bases: 8. The CDR3 totals 16 residues.